Sequencing of this T cell receptor (delta chain) was carried out in a study of gamma-delta T cells after stem cell transplantation. Trimming cost V 3 bases and J 4 bases, with 23 bases left between them. The CDR3 loop spans 18 amino acids. The germline gives CDR1 GEAIGNYY, CDR2 EKD. TCRdb re-called the RT-PCR reads using CATT. The sample has 10,000 to 12,000 delta-chain clones, 38% seen once. The source is a human donor. It is not recorded whose cells these are; they may come from a transplant donor. The sample comprised gamma-delta T cells. The chain uses TRDV2 and TRDJ2; D ambiguous. The CDR3 sequence is CACDPRVIRVSSTAQLFF. Here the CDR3 DNA reads TGTGCCTGTGACCCCCGGGTGATCCGAGTGTCGTCGACAGCACAACTCTTCTTT.